This T cell receptor (beta chain) derives from a study of blood T cell repertoires in COVID-19. Study-level background: Sources were T cells, B-cell-depleted T cells, or PBMCs; the material itself was cDNA or gDNA.

Authors' methods: Nucleated cell number was recorded as an estimate derived from reference gene primer amplification. Generated by immunoSEQ multiplex PCR, the TCRdb table keeps only in-frame clones and is missing some. D and trimming were read from the DNA, whereas the V and J calls and clone size are those reported in that table. The sample consists of hundreds of thousands of clones, roughly 89% of them appearing once. Those enrolled in Seattle joined during active infection and were followed longitudinally afterward. J was trimmed by 8 bases and V by 4 bases; bases with no gene match: 3. The CDR3 runs to 13 residues. The V gene's germline CDR1 is SGHRS and CDR2 YFSETQ.

This sequence originates from a man aged 18 to 30 with COVID-19, enrolled during active disease. The chain uses TRBV5-1 and TRBJ2-1; 10 bases are a match to TRBD1. The source material was peripheral blood. CDR3 region: CASSPGQGYEQFF. Written as DNA, the CDR3 is TGCGCCAGCAGCCCGGGACAGGGGTATGAGCAGTTCTTC.